Listed below are T cell receptor beta chains from one sample, sequenced in a study of T cell repertoires in cytomegalovirus infection. These TCRs are of unknown antigen specificity. TCRdb analysed the reads with MiXCR anew, one entry per CDR3 protein. The sample contains around 69,000 distinct CDR3 sequences, around 27% of which appear only once. Sequencing was performed on CD8+ T cells from cultured PBMCs, taken from culture after CMV antigen stimulation. These receptors all stem from a human donor in good health (CMV status not recorded). Some clones in this sample may be carry-over from other donors' samples. The CDR3 runs from the conserved cysteine through the conserved F or W. Fields, in order: clone size, D gene, J gene, V gene, CDR3 length, CDR3 protein, CDR3 DNA. A D gene is named only where the DNA matches it firmly. Clone size, where shown, is once, few, many, or a class for clones that have expanded.

few | . | TRBJ2-3 | TRBV25-1 | 13 | CASSDLRPDTQYF | TGTGCCAGCAGTGATCTCCGTCCAGATACGCAGTATTTT
. | . | TRBJ2-1 | TRBV7-9 | 16 | CASSNTRESSYNEQFF | TGTGCCAGCAGCAATACCAGGGAGAGCTCCTACAATGAGCAGTTCTTC
. | TRBD1 | TRBJ2-7 | TRBV5-1 | 14 | CASSPDRGLREQYF | TGCGCCAGCAGCCCGGACAGGGGGCTTAGGGAGCAGTACTTC
few | . | TRBJ2-7 | TRBV6-2/TRBV6-3 | 16 | CASTTPFGQGIYEQYF | TGTGCCAGCACTACCCCTTTCGGGCAGGGGATCTACGAGCAGTACTTC
. | . | TRBJ2-7 | TRBV19 | 14 | CASRARRGIDEQYF | TGTGCCAGTAGGGCTCGCCGGGGGATAGACGAGCAGTACTTC
. | TRBD2 | TRBJ2-5 | TRBV12-3/TRBV12-4 | 13 | CASSLRRGETQYF | TGTGCCAGCAGCCTAAGGCGGGGGGAGACCCAGTACTTC
many | . | TRBJ2-7 | TRBV24-1 | 15 | CATSDLDRPGYEQYF | TGTGCCACCAGTGATTTGGACAGGCCCGGCTACGAGCAGTACTTC
many | . | TRBJ2-7 | TRBV7-9 | 11 | CASSRTDEQYF | TGTGCCAGCAGCCGTACGGACGAACAGTACTTC
once | . | TRBJ1-5 | TRBV6-6 | 16 | CASSSISEFRNQPQHF | TGTGCCAGCAGTTCAATCAGTGAGTTTCGCAATCAGCCCCAGCATTTT
. | TRBD1 | TRBJ2-7 | TRBV4-1 | 16 | CASSQDYNRGHYEQYF | TGCGCCAGCAGCCAAGATTATAACAGGGGCCACTACGAGCAGTACTTC
. | TRBD2 | TRBJ2-1 | TRBV4-2 | 16 | CASSHSSGGTRDEQFF | TGTGCCAGCAGCCACTCTAGCGGGGGGACTAGGGATGAGCAGTTCTTC
many | . | TRBJ1-1 | TRBV7-9 | 15 | CASSLDRSMNTEAFF | TGTGCCAGCAGCTTAGATCGGAGCATGAACACTGAAGCTTTCTTT
. | TRBD2 | TRBJ2-4 | TRBV4-3 | 16 | CASSQGPLPAGDIQYF | TGCGCCAGCAGCCAAGGACCCCTCCCAGCGGGGGACATTCAGTACTTC
many | . | TRBJ1-5 | TRBV9 | 16 | CASSVAADNSNQPQHF | TGTGCCAGCAGCGTAGCGGCAGATAATAGCAATCAGCCCCAGCATTTT
many | . | TRBJ1-4 | TRBV2 | 15 | CASSDRGAPNEKLFF | TGTGCCAGCAGTGACAGGGGCGCCCCCAATGAAAAACTGTTTTTT
. | . | TRBJ1-2 | TRBV2 | 17 | CASSEIRRAQGDYGYTF | TGTGCCAGCAGTGAAATTCGGCGAGCCCAGGGCGACTATGGCTACACCTTC
many | . | TRBJ1-2 | TRBV12-3/TRBV12-4 | 15 | CASSEQEGYQIGYTF | TGTGCCAGCAGTGAGCAGGAGGGGTACCAAATAGGCTACACCTTC
. | . | TRBJ2-5 | TRBV30 | 12 | CAWGLMQETQYF | TGTGCTTGGGGCCTCATGCAAGAGACCCAGTACTTC
. | . | TRBJ2-5 | TRBV27 | 16 | CASSLLGGQGGETQYF | TGTGCCAGCAGTTTATTGGGGGGGCAGGGGGGAGAGACCCAGTACTTC
many | TRBD2 | TRBJ2-1 | TRBV4-3 | 16 | CASSEGLAGGDNEQFF | TGCGCCAGCAGCGAAGGGCTAGCGGGAGGGGACAATGAGCAGTTCTTC
. | . | TRBJ1-5 | TRBV10-2 | 15 | CASSAGGYSNQPQHF | TGCGCCAGCAGTGCAGGTGGATATAGCAATCAGCCCCAGCATTTT
once | . | TRBJ2-5 | TRBV28 | 14 | CASNEQGARETQYF | TGTGCCAGCAACGAACAGGGTGCCCGAGAGACCCAGTACTTC
. | . | TRBJ1-1 | TRBV27 | 14 | CASSLRGGNTEAFF | TGTGCCAGCAGTCTGAGGGGGGGGAACACTGAAGCTTTCTTT
many | TRBD1 | TRBJ2-5 | TRBV6-2/TRBV6-3 | 15 | CASRTTGVPQETQYF | TGTGCCAGCAGGACGACAGGGGTTCCACAAGAGACCCAGTACTTC
few | . | TRBJ1-2 | TRBV29-1 | 11 | CSVGRSDGYTF | TGCAGCGTTGGGAGATCAGATGGCTACACCTTC
. | . | TRBJ2-5 | TRBV5-4 | 16 | CASSYRGSALQETQYF | TGTGCCAGCAGCTACCGGGGTAGCGCGCTCCAAGAGACCCAGTACTTC
many | . | TRBJ2-1 | TRBV20-1 | 15 | CSARLEGGVTNEQFF | TGCAGTGCTAGGCTCGAGGGGGGCGTGACCAATGAGCAGTTCTTC
few | . | TRBJ1-1 | TRBV20-1 | 15 | CSARDSNRESPEAFF | TGCAGTGCTAGAGATTCGAACAGGGAAAGCCCTGAAGCTTTCTTT
few | . | TRBJ1-4 | TRBV7-9 | 14 | CASSLAQGGEKLFF | TGTGCCAGCAGCTTAGCGCAGGGTGGGGAAAAACTGTTTTTT
many | TRBD1 | TRBJ2-3 | TRBV12-3/TRBV12-4 | 14 | CASSFTGGTDTQYF | TGTGCCAGCAGTTTTACAGGGGGCACAGATACGCAGTATTTT
. | TRBD2 | TRBJ2-3 | TRBV2 | 15 | CASRLAGPSTDTQYF | TGTGCCAGCAGACTAGCGGGACCTAGCACAGATACGCAGTATTTT
few | TRBD2 | TRBJ2-5 | TRBV7-2 | 16 | CASTSSTSGYQETQYF | TGTGCCAGCACCTCATCGACTAGCGGATACCAAGAGACCCAGTACTTC
many | . | TRBJ1-4 | TRBV7-2 | 14 | CASSLDGAGEKLFF | TGTGCCAGCAGCTTAGACGGGGCGGGGGAAAAACTGTTTTTT
few | TRBD2 | TRBJ2-7 | TRBV7-2 | 15 | CASRLAGGPDYEQYF | TGTGCCAGCAGGCTAGCGGGGGGCCCCGACTACGAGCAGTACTTC
many | TRBD1 | TRBJ1-5 | TRBV7-2 | 14 | CASSQGTGISPQHF | TGTGCCAGCAGCCAAGGGACAGGCATATCGCCCCAGCATTTT
. | . | TRBJ2-3 | TRBV28 | 16 | CASSSRAVSGTDTQYF | TGTGCCAGCAGCTCCCGGGCAGTGTCTGGCACAGATACGCAGTATTTT
. | . | TRBJ2-3 | TRBV9 | 13 | CASTDRLTDTQYF | TGTGCCAGCACCGACCGACTCACAGATACGCAGTATTTT
. | . | TRBJ2-3 | TRBV6-4 | 14 | CASSESGDTDTQYF | TGTGCCAGCAGTGAGTCGGGGGACACAGATACGCAGTATTTT
few | . | TRBJ2-7 | TRBV20-1 | 13 | CSALTSGSWEQYF | TGCAGTGCCCTGACTAGTGGTTCGTGGGAGCAGTACTTC
few | . | TRBJ2-3 | TRBV27 | 13 | CASSSTRTDTQYF | TGTGCCAGCAGCTCGACCCGCACAGATACGCAGTATTTT
few | . | TRBJ2-3 | TRBV12-3/TRBV12-4 | 12 | CASAPRGDTQYF | TGTGCCAGCGCACCCAGGGGAGATACGCAGTATTTT
. | . | TRBJ2-7 | TRBV30 | 16 | CAWRDNTGYRKSEQYF | TGTGCCTGGAGAGATAATACAGGGTACCGGAAGTCCGAGCAGTACTTC
. | . | TRBJ2-7 | TRBV14 | 16 | CASSQVDSGISYEQYF | TGTGCCAGCAGCCAGGTGGACAGTGGGATATCCTACGAGCAGTACTTC
. | TRBD2 | TRBJ2-1 | TRBV7-6 | 16 | CASSWTSANSYNEQFF | TGTGCCAGCAGCTGGACTAGCGCAAACTCCTACAATGAGCAGTTCTTC
many | . | TRBJ2-3 | TRBV7-9 | 13 | CASSLLKTDTQYF | TGTGCCAGCAGCTTACTAAAGACAGATACGCAGTATTTT